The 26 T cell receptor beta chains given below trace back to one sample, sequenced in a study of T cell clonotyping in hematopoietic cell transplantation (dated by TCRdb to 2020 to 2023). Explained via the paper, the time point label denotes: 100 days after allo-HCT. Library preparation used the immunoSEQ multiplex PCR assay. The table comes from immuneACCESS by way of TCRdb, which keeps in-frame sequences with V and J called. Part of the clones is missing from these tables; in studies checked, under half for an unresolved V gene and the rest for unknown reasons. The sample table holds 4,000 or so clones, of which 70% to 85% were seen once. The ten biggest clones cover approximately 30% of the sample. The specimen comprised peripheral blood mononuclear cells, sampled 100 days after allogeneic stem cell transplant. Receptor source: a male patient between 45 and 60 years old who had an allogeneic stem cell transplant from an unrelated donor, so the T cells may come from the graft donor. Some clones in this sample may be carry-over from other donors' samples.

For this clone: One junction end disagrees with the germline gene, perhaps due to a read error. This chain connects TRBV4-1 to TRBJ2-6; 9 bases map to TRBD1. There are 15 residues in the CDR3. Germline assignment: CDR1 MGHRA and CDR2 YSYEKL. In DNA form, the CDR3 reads TGCGCCAGCAGCCAGCAGCCGGGACAGGGCAGCCGGGGGGCTTTC. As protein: CASSQQPGQGSRGAF.

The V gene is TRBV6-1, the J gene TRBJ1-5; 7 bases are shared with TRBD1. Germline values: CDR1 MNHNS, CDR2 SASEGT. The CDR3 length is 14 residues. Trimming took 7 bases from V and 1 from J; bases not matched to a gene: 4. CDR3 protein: CASNPTGSNQPQHF. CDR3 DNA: TGTGCCAGCAACCCGACAGGGAGCAATCAGCCCCAGCATTTT.

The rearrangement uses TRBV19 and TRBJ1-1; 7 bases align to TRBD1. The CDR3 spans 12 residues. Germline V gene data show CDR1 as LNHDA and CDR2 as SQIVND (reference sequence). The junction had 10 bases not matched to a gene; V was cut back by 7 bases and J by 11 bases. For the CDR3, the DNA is TGTGCCAGTATTACAGGGGAGGGTTTGGCTTTCTTT. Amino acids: CASITGEGLAFF.

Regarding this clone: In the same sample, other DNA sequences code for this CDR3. The CDR3: CASSQDPVSYEQYF. The DNA for the CDR3 is TGCGCCAGCAGCCAAGATCCGGTTTCCTACGAGCAGTACTTC. This chain uses TRBV4-1 with TRBJ2-7, with D unresolved. This CDR3 is 14 amino acids long. Trimming cost V 0 bases and J 1 base, with 7 bases left between them. CDR1 is MGHRA, CDR2 YSYEKL, per germline.

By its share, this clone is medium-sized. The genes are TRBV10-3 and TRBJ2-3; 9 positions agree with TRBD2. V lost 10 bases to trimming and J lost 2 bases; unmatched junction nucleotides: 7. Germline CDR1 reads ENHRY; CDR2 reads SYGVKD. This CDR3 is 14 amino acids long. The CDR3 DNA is TGTGCCACTGGGCCTAGCGGGGCCACAGATACGCAGTATTTT. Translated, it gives CATGPSGATDTQYF.

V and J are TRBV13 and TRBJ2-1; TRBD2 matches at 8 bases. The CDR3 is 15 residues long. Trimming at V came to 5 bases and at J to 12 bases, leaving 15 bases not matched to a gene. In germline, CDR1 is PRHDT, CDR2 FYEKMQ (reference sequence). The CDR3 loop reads CASSDLAGMLGRQFF. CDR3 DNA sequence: TGTGCCAGCAGCGACCTAGCGGGTATGCTCGGTCGGCAGTTCTTC.

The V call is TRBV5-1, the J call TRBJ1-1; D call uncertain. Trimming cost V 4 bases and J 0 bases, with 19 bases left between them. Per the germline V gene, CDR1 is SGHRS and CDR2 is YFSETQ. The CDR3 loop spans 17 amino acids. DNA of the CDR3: TGCGCCAGCAGCCTACGGGCAGCCGCTATTATGAACACTGAAGCTTTCTTT. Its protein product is CASSLRAAAIMNTEAFF.

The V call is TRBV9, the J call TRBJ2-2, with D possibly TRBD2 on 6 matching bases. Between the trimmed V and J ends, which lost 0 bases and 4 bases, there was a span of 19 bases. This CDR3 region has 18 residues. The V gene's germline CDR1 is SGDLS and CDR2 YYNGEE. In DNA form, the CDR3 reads TGTGCCAGCAGCGTAGAGGCAGGGAGGAGGAGGACCACCGGGGAGCTGTTTTTT. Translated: CASSVEAGRRRTTGELFF. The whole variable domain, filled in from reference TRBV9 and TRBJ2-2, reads DSGVTQTPKHLITATGQRVTLRCSPRSGDLSVYWYQQSLDQGLQFLIQYYNGEERAKGNILERFSAQQFPDLHSELNLSSLELGDSALYFCASSVEAGRRRTTGELFFGEGSRLTVL.

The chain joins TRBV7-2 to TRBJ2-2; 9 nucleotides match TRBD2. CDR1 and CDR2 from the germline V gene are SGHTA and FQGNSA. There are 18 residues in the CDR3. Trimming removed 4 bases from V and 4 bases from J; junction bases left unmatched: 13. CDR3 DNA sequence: TGTGCCAGCAGCTCCCGGGGGAGCGGGAGGTCGGGCACCGGGGAGCTGTTTTTT. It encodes CASSSRGSGRSGTGELFF.

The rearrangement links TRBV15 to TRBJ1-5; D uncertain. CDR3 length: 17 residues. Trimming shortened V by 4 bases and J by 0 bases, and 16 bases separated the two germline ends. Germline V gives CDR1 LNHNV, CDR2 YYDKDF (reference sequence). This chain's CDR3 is CATSTAGGSYSNQPQHF. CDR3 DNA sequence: TGTGCCACCAGCACGGCCGGAGGGAGCTATAGCAATCAGCCCCAGCATTTT.

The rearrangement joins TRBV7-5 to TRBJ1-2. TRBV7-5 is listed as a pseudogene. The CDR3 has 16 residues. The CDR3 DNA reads TGTGCCAGAAGCTTATCATCCACACGGGGGGTCTATGGCTACACCTTC. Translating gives CARSLSSTRGVYGYTF.

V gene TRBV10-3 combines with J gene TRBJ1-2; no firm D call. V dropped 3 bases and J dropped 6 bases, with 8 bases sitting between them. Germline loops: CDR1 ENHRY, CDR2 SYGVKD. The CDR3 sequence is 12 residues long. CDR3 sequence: CAISDRQDGYTF. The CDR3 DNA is TGTGCCATCAGTGATAGGCAGGATGGCTACACCTTC.

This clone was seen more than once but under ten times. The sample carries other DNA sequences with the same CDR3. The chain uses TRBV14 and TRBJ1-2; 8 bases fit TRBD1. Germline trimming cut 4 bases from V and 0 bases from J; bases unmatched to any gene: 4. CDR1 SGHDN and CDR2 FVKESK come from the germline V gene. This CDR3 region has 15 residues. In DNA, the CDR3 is TGTGCCAGCAGCCTTCGGACAGGGCCTAACTATGGCTACACCTTC. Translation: CASSLRTGPNYGYTF.

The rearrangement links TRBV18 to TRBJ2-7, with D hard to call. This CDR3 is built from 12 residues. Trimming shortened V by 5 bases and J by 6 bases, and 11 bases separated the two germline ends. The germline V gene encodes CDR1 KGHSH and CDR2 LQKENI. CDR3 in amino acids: CASSIEGPEQYF. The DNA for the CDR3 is TGTGCCAGCTCAATTGAAGGTCCCGAGCAGTACTTC. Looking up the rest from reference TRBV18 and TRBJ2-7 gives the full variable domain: NAGVMQNPRHLVRRRGQEARLRCSPMKGHSHVYWYRQLPEEGLKFMVYLQKENIIDESGMPKERFSAEFPKEGPSILRIQQVVRGDSAAYFCASSIEGPEQYFGPGTRLTVT.

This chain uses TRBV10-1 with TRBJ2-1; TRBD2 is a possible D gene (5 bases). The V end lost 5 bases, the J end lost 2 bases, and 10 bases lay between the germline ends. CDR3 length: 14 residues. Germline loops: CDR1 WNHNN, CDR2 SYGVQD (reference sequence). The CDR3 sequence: CASSNGDTYNEQFF. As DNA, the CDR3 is TGCGCCAGCAGTAACGGGGATACCTACAATGAGCAGTTCTTC.

CDR3 sequence (DNA): TGTGCCAGCAGCTTATGGCCATCGATGAACACTGAAGCTTTCTTT. Residues: CASSLWPSMNTEAFF. J is TRBJ1-1 and V is TRBV7-9; D gene unclear. V dropped 2 bases and J dropped 0 bases, with 10 bases sitting between them. Germline-derived CDR1 and CDR2 are SEHNR and FQNEAQ (reference sequence). This CDR3 contains 15 residues.

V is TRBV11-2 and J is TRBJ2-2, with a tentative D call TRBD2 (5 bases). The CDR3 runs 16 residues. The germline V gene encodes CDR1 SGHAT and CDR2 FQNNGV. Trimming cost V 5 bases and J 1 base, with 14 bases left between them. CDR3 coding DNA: TGTGCCAGCAGCCCTTGGTGGGAGAGGAACACCGGGGAGCTGTTTTTT. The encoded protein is CASSPWWERNTGELFF.

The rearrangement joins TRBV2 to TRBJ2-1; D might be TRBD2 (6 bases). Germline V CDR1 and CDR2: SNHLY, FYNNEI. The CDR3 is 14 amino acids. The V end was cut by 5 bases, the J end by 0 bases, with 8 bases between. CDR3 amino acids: CASSPGVSYNEQFF. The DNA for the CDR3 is TGTGCCAGCAGTCCGGGAGTCTCCTACAATGAGCAGTTCTTC.

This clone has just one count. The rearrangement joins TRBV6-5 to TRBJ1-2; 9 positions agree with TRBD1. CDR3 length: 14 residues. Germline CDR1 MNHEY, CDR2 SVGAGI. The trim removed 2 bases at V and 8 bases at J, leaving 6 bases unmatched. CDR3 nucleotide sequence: TGTGCCAGCAGTTACCCGGGACAGGGTTTCGGCTACACCTTC. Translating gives CASSYPGQGFGYTF.

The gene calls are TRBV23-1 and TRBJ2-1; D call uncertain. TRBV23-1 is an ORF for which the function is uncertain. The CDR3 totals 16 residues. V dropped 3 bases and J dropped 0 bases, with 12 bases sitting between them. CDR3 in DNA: TGCGCCAGCAGTCAGTCGACTCTTAGCTCCTACAATGAGCAGTTCTTC. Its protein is CASSQSTLSSYNEQFF.

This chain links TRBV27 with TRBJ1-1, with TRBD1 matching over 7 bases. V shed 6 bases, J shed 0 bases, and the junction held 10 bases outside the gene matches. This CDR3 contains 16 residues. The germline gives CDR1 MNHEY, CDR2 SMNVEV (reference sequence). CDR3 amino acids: CASSPYGTDMNTEAFF. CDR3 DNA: TGTGCCAGCAGCCCATACGGGACAGATATGAACACTGAAGCTTTCTTT.

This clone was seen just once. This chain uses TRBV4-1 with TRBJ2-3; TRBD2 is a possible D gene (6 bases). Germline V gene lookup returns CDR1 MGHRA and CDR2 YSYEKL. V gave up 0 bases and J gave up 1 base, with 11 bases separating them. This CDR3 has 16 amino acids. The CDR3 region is CASSQEPPGGTDTQYF. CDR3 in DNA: TGCGCCAGCAGCCAAGAGCCCCCGGGGGGCACAGATACGCAGTATTTT.

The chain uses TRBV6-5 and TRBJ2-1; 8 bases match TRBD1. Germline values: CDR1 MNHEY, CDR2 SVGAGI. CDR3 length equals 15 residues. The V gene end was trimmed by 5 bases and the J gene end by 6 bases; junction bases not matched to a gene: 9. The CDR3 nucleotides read TGTGCCAGCAGTCGGGGTCCAGGGGGCATCAATGAGCAGTTCTTC. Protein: CASSRGPGGINEQFF.

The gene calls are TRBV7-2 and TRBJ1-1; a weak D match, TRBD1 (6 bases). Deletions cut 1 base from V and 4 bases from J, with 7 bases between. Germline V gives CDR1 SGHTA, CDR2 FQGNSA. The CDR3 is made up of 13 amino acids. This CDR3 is CASSLGGGTEAFF. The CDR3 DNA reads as TGTGCCAGCAGCTTAGGAGGGGGCACTGAAGCTTTCTTT.

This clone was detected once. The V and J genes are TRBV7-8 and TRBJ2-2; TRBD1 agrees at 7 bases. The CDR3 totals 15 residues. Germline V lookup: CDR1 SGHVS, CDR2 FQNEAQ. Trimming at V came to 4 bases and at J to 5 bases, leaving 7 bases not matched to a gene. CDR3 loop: CASSSLTGSTGELFF. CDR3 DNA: TGTGCCAGCAGCTCTCTGACAGGGTCGACCGGGGAGCTGTTTTTT.

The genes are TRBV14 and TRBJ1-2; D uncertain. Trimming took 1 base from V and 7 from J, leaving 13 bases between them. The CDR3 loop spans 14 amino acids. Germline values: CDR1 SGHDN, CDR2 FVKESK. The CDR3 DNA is TGTGCCAGCAGCCAAGTGGGAGGGTTTGCTGGCTACACCTTC. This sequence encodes CASSQVGGFAGYTF.